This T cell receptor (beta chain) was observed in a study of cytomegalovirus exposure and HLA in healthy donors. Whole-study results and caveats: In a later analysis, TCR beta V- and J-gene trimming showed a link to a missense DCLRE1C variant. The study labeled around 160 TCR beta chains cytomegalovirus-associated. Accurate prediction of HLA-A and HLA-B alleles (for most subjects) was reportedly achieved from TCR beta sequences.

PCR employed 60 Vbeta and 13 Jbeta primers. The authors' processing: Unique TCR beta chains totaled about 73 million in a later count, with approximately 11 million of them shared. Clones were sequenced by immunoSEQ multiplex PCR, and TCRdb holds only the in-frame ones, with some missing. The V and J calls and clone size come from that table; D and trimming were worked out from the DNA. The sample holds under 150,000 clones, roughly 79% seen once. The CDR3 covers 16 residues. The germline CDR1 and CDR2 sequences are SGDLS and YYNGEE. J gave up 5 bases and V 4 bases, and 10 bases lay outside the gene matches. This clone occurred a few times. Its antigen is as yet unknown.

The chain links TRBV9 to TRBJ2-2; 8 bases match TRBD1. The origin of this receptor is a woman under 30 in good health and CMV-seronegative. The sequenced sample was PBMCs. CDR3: CASSPRDRGKTGELFF. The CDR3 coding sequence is TGTGCCAGCAGCCCCCGTGACAGGGGTAAGACCGGGGAGCTGTTTTTT.